The clone carrying this T cell receptor (beta chain) was counted between two and nine times. The data belong to a study of shared clonotypes between healthy human individuals. Study information: Per donor, CD8 memory used one plate, CD8 naive used two, CD4 memory used three and CD4 naive used three.

V was clipped by 6 bases and J by 7 bases, with 10 bases between them. CDR3 length: 12 residues. Germline loops: CDR1 MDHEN, CDR2 SYDVKM. Adults of Caucasian background living in Nashville, Tennessee made up all donors. In replicate PCRs of sorted subsets, roughly 200 ng DNA, approximately 28,000 T cell genomes, was used. Clones were sequenced by immunoSEQ multiplex PCR, and TCRdb holds only the in-frame ones, with some missing. Of about 1.1 million clones listed, approximately 80% are singletons. The specimen sequenced was memory CD4+ T cells from PBMCs. Documented subset: CD45RA-negative fraction. This clonotype was obtained from a man aged 18 to 30 in good health. Some clones in this sample may be carry-over from other donors' samples. The rearrangement uses TRBV28 and TRBJ2-1; D perhaps matches TRBD1 (5 bases). CDR3 in amino acids: CASRHRINEQFF. CDR3 sequence (DNA): TGTGCCAGCAGACACAGGATTAATGAGCAGTTCTTC. Using reference TRBV28 and TRBJ2-1 for the parts outside the CDR3, the full variable domain is DVKVTQSSRYLVKRTGEKVFLECVQDMDHENMFWYRQDPGLGLRLIYFSYDVKMKEKGDIPEGYSVSREKKERFSLILESASTNQTSMYLCASRHRINEQFFGPGTRLTVL.